This TCR beta chain was obtained from a study of T cell changes during pregnancy in multiple sclerosis. J gave up 7 bases and V 0 bases, and 12 bases lay outside the gene matches. The germline V gene has CDR1 SGDLS and CDR2 YYNGEE. The CDR3 extends over 17 amino acids. Assay: immunoSEQ multiplex PCR; the TCRdb copy retains only in-frame clones and omits some. This table has 50,000 or so clones, roughly 92% appearing once. V gene TRBV9 combines with J gene TRBJ2-4, with 8 bases fitting TRBD2. The sequence derives from a female donor with multiple sclerosis, enrolled in a pregnancy study. The sample consisted of CD4+ T cells from peripheral blood mononuclear cells, taken in the third trimester of pregnancy. CDR3 nucleotides: TGTGCCAGCAGCGTAGAGGCAAGCGGGGGCACGGGGAACATTCAGTACTTC. It encodes CASSVEASGGTGNIQYF.